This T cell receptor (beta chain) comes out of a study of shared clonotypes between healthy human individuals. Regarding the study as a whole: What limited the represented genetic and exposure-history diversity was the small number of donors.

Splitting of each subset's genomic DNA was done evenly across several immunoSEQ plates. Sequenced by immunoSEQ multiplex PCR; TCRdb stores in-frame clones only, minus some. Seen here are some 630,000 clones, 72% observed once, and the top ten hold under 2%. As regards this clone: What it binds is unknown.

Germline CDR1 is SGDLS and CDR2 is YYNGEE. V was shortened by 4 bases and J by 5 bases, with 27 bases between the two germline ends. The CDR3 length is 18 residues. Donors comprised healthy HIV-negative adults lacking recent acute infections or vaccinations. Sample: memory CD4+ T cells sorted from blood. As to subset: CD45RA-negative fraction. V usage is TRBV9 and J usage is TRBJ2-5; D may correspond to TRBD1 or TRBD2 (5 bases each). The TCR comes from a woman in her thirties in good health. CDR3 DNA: TGTGCCAGCAGCCACCGTCAGGGAGCGCACCAATTGCAGGAGACCCAGTACTTC. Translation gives CASSHRQGAHQLQETQYF.